This TCR beta chain was recorded in a study of blood T cell repertoires in COVID-19. Study background: T cells, B-cell-depleted T cells, or PBMCs provided the cDNA or gDNA that served as material.

The CDR3 is 16 residues long. CDR1 and CDR2 from the germline V gene are SGHRS and YFSETQ. The germline V and J ends were trimmed by 5 bases and 8 bases, with 22 bases remaining between them. This clone was recorded only once. Authors' processing steps: The authors estimated nucleated cell counts from reference gene primer amplification. TCRdb's copy holds only in-frame clones and misses some; the assay was immunoSEQ multiplex PCR. That table furnishes V, J and clone size, whereas the DNA furnished D and trimming. The sample yields about 35,000 clones, more than 80% seen once. V gene TRBV5-1 combines with J gene TRBJ2-2; D remains ambiguous. The receptor comes from a man in his sixties in a cohort sampled during active COVID-19. The sample was peripheral blood. CDR3 sequence: CASRLGQQTHLGELFF. DNA for the CDR3: TGCGCCAGCAGGCTTGGGCAACAGACCCACTTAGGGGAGCTGTTTTTT. Full variable domain (outside the CDR3, taken from reference TRBV5-1 and TRBJ2-2): KAGVTQTPRYLIKTRGQQVTLSCSPISGHRSVSWYQQTPGQGLQFLFEYFSETQRNKGNFPGRFSGRQFSNSRSEMNVSTLELGDSALYLCASRLGQQTHLGELFFGEGSRLTVL.